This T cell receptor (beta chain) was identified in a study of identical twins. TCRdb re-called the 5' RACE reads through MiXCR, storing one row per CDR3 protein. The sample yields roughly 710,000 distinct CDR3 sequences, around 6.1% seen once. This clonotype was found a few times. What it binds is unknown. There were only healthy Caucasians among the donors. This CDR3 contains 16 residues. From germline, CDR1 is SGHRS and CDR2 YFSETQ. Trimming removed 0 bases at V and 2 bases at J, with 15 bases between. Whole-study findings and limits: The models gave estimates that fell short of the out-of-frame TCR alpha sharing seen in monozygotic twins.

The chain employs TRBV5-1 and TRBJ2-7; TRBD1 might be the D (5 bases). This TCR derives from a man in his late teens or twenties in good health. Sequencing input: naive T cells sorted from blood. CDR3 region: CASSLALMTDAYEQYV. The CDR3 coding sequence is TGCGCCAGCAGCTTGGCTCTGATGACAGACGCCTACGAGCAGTACGTC.